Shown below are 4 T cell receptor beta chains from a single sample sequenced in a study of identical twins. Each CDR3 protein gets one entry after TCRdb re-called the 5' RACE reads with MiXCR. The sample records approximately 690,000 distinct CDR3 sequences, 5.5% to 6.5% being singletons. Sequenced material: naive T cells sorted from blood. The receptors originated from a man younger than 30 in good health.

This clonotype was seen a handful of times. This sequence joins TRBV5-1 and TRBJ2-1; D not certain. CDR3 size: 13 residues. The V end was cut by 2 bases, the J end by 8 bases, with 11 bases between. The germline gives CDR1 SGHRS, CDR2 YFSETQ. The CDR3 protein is CASSFGRSDEQFF. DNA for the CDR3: TGCGCCAGCAGCTTCGGCAGGTCGGATGAGCAGTTCTTC. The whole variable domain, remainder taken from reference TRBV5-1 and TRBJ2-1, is KAGVTQTPRYLIKTRGQQVTLSCSPISGHRSVSWYQQTPGQGLQFLFEYFSETQRNKGNFPGRFSGRQFSNSRSEMNVSTLELGDSALYLCASSFGRSDEQFFGPGTRLTVL.

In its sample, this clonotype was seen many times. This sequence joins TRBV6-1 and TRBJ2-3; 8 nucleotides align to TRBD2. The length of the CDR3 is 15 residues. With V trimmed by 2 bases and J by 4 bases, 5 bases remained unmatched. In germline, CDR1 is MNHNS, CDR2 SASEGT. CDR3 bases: TGTGCCAGCAGTGAACAGCGGGAGTTCCCAGATACGCAGTATTTT. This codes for CASSEQREFPDTQYF.

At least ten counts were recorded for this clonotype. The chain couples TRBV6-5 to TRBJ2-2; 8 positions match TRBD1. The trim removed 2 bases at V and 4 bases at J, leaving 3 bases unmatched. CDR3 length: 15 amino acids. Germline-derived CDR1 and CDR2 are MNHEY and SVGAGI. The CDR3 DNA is TGTGCCAGCAGTTACCCGACAGGGGCCACCGGGGAGCTGTTTTTT. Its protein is CASSYPTGATGELFF.

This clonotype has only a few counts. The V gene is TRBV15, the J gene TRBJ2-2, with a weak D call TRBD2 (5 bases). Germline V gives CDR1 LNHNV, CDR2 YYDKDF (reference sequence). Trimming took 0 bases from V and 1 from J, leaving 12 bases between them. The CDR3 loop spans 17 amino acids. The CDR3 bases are TGTGCCACCAGCAGAGATCGGAGCGGAAGGAACACCGGGGAGCTGTTTTTT. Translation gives CATSRDRSGRNTGELFF.